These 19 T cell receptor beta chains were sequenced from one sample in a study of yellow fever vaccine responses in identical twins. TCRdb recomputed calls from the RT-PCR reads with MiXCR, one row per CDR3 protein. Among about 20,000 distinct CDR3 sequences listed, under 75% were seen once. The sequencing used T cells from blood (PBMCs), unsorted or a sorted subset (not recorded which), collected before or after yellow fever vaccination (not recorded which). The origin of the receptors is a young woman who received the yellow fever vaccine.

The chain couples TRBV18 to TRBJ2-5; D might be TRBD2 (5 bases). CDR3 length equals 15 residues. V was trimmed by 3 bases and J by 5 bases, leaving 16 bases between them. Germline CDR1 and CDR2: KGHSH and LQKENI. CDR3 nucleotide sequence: TGTGCCAGCTCACCGCAATCCAGTCGAGGGGAGACCCAGTACTTC. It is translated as CASSPQSSRGETQYF. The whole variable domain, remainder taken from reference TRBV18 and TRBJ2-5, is NAGVMQNPRHLVRRRGQEARLRCSPMKGHSHVYWYRQLPEEGLKFMVYLQKENIIDESGMPKERFSAEFPKEGPSILRIQQVVRGDSAAYFCASSPQSSRGETQYFGPGTRLLVL.

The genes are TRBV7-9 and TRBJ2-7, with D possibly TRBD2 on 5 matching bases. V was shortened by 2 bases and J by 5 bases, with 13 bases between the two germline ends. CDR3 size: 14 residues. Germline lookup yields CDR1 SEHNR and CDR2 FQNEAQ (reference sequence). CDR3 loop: CASSLMASIHEQYF. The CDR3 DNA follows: TGTGCCAGCAGCTTAATGGCTAGCATCCACGAGCAGTACTTC.

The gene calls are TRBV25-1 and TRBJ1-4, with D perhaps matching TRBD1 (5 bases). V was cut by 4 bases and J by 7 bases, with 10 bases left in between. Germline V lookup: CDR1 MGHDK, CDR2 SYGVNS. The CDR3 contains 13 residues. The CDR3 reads CASSGGTGEKLFF. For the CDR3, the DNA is TGTGCCAGCAGTGGTGGCACAGGTGAAAAACTGTTTTTT. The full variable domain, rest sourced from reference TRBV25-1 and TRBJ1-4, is EADIYQTPRYLVIGTGKKITLECSQTMGHDKMYWYQQDPGMELHLIHYSYGVNSTEKGDLSSESTVSRIRTEHFPLTLESARPSHTSQYLCASSGGTGEKLFFGSGTQLSVL.

The CDR3 protein is CASSNTPGETQYF. CDR3 nucleotides: TGTGCCAGCAGTAATACACCAGGAGAGACCCAGTACTTC. The chain couples TRBV2 to TRBJ2-5; D uncertain. With 5 bases removed from V and 4 bases from J, the gap between germline ends came to 11 bases. The CDR3 is made up of 13 amino acids. The germline V gene encodes CDR1 SNHLY and CDR2 FYNNEI.

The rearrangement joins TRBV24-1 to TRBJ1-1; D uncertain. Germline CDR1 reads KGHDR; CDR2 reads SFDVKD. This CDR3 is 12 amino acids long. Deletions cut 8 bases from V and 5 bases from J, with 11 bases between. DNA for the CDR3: TGTGCCACCATGGGCCGAGGGACTGAAGCTTTCTTT. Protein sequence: CATMGRGTEAFF.

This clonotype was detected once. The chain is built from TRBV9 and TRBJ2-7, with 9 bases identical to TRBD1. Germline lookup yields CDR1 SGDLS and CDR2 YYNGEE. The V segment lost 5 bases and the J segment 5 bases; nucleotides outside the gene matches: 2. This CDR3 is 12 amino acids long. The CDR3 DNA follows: TGTGCCAGCAGGGGACAGGGACACGAGCAGTACTTC. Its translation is CASRGQGHEQYF.

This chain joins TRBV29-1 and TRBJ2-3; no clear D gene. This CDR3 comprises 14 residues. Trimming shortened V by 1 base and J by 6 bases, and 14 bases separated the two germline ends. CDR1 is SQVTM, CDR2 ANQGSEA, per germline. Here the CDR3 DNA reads TGCAGCGTTGAAGCGACGGATGGTTTGGATACGCAGTATTTT. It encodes CSVEATDGLDTQYF.

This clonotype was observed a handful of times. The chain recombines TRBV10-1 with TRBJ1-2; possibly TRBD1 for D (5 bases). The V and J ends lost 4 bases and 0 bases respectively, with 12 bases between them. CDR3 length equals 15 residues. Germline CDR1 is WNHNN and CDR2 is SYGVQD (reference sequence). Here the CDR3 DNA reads TGCGCCAGCAGTGGATGGGACGGAGCTAACTATGGCTACACCTTC. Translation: CASSGWDGANYGYTF.

The CDR3 is CASRPGQGGDEQFF. The CDR3 DNA sequence: TGCGCCAGCAGACCTGGACAAGGTGGTGATGAGCAGTTCTTC. The chain is built from TRBV5-1 and TRBJ2-1, with D possibly being TRBD1 (5 bases). The CDR3 is 14 amino acids. V lost 5 bases, J lost 8 bases, and 17 bases lay in between. Germline V CDR1 and CDR2: SGHRS, YFSETQ. The whole variable domain, remainder taken from reference TRBV5-1 and TRBJ2-1, is KAGVTQTPRYLIKTRGQQVTLSCSPISGHRSVSWYQQTPGQGLQFLFEYFSETQRNKGNFPGRFSGRQFSNSRSEMNVSTLELGDSALYLCASRPGQGGDEQFFGPGTRLTVL.

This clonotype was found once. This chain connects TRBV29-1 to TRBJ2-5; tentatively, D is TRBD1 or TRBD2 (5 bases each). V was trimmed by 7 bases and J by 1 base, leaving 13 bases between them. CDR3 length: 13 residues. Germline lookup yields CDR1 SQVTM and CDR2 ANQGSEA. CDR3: CSAGWGSQETQYF. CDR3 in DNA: TGCAGCGCCGGGTGGGGGTCCCAAGAGACCCAGTACTTC.

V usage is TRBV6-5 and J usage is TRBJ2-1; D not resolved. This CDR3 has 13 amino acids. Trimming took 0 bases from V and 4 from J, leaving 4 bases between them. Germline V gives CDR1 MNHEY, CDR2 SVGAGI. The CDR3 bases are TGTGCCAGCAGTTACTCCCGATACAATGAGCAGTTCTTC. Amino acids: CASSYSRYNEQFF.

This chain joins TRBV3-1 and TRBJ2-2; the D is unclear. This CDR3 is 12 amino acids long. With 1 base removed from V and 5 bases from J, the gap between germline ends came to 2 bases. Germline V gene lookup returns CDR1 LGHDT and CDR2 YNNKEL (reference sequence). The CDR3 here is CASSQGTGELFF. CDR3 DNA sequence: TGTGCCAGCAGCCAAGGAACCGGGGAGCTGTTTTTT. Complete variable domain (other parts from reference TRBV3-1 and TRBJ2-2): DTAVSQTPKYLVTQMGNDKSIKCEQNLGHDTMYWYKQDSKKFLKIMFSYNNKELIINETVPNRFSPKSPDKAHLNLHINSLELGDSAVYFCASSQGTGELFFGEGSRLTVL.

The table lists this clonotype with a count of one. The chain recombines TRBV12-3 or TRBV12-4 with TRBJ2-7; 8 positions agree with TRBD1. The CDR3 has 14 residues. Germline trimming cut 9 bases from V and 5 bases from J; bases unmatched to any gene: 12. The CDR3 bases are TGTGCCAGTATCTTGAGACAGGGGAGAGACGAGCAGTACGTC. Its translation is CASILRQGRDEQYV.

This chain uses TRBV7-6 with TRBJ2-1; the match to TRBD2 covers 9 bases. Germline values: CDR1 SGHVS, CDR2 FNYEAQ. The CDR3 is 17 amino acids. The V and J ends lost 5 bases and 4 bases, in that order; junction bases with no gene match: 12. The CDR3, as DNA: TGTGCCAGCAGCCGCGACGTCCGTAGCGGGAGATACAATGAGCAGTTCTTC. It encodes CASSRDVRSGRYNEQFF.

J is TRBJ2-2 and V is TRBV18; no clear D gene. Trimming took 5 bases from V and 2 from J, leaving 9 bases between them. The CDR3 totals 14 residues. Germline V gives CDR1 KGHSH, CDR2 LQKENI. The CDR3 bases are TGTGCCAGCTCAAGTGCACCCAACACCGGGGAGCTGTTTTTT. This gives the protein CASSSAPNTGELFF.

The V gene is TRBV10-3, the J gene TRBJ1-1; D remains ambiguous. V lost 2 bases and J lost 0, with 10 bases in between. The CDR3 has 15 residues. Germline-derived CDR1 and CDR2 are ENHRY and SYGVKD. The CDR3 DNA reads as TGTGCCATCAGTGAGCGGCGGGCCATGAACACTGAAGCTTTCTTT. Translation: CAISERRAMNTEAFF.

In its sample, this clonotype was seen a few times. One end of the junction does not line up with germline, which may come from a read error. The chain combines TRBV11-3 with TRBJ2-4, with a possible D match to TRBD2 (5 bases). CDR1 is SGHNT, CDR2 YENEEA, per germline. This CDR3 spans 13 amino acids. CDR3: CASEGLAQNIQYF. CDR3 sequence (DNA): TGTGCCAGCGAGGGTCTAGCCCAAAACATTCAGTACTTC. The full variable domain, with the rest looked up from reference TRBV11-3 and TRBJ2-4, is EAGVVQSPRYKIIEKKQPVAFWCNPISGHNTLYWYLQNLGQGPELLIRYENEEAVDDSQLPKDRFSAERLKGVDSTLKIQPAELGDSAVYLCASEGLAQNIQYFGAGTRLSVL.

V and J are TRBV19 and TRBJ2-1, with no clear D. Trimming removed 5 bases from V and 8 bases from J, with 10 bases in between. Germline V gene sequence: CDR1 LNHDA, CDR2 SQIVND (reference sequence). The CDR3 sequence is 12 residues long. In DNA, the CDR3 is TGTGCCAGTAGTCCTCGGGTCGATGAGCAGTTCTTC. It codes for CASSPRVDEQFF.

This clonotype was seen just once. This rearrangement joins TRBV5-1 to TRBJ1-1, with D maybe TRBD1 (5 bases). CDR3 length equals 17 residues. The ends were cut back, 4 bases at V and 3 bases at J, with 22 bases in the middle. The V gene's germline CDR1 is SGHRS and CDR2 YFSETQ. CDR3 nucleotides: TGCGCCAGCAGCCTGGGGACTTGGGGCGACGCGGACACTGAAGCTTTCTTT. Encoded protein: CASSLGTWGDADTEAFF.